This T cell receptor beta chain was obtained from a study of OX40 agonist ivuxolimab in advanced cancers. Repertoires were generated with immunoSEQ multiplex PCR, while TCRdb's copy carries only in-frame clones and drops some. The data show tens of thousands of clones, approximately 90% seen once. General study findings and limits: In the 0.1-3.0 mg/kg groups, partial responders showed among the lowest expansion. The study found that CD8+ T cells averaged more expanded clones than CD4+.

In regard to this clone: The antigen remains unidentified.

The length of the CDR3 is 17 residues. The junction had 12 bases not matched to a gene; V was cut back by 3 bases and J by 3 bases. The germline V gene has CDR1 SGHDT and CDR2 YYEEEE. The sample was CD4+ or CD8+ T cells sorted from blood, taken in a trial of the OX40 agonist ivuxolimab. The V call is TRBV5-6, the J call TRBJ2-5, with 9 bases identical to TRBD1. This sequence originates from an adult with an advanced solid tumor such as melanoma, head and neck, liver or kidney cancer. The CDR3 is CASSSFGRGTGKETQYF. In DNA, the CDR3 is TGTGCCAGCAGCTCCTTTGGGCGGGGGACAGGGAAAGAGACCCAGTACTTC.